The clone carrying this T cell receptor beta chain has at least ten counts. Time point meaning: persistent/refractory GD, antithyroid drugs over 5 years with positive TRAb. RNA isolated from PBMCs was used to make the TCR library. Xi'an, China, was home to the endocrinology department that provided patients. These data are taken from a study of regulatory T cells in long-lasting Graves disease. Study-wide context: Patients with persistent Graves' disease had over 5 years of antithyroid drugs and persistent TSH receptor antibodies.

Construction of TCR beta libraries relied on iRepertoire HTBI primers and on Arm-PCR targeting CDR3 regions. TCRdb used MiXCR to reprocess the multiplex PCR reads, holding one entry per CDR3 protein. Of about 470,000 distinct CDR3 sequences listed, roughly 20% are singletons. The ends lost 6 bases at V and 5 bases at J; junction bases unmatched: 9. CDR3 length equals 13 residues. Germline lookup yields CDR1 SQVTM and CDR2 ANQGSEA. This sample comprised peripheral blood mononuclear cells (PBMCs), obtained when the disease was refractory, from a patient treated with antithyroid drugs. The V and J genes are TRBV29-1 and TRBJ2-5; TRBD2 agrees at 7 bases. The source of this sequence is a female donor with Graves disease. CDR3 in DNA: TGCAGCGTGGGGGTCGGGGGGATTGAGACCCAGTACTTC. Amino acids: CSVGVGGIETQYF.